The T cell receptor (beta chain) under discussion was sequenced for a study of cytomegalovirus exposure and HLA in healthy donors. Study conclusions and caveats: Later analysis suggested most CMV-associated TCR beta chains were HLA-restricted. A previous analysis found most TCR beta V segments productive roughly 87% or roughly 30% of the time. Per a later analysis, about 18,000 TCR beta sequences showed association with HLA alleles at 0.05 false discovery rate. Analysis was carried out at a later point, and it linked a missense DCLRE1C variant to TCR beta V- and J-gene trimming.

Primers for the PCR totalled 60 Vbeta and 13 Jbeta. Using immunoSEQ multiplex PCR, the repertoire was profiled, and TCRdb retains in-frame clones only, with some absent. Among roughly 110,000 clones, over 60% were seen once, and the ten largest hold around 3%. This clone has only one observation. Its antigen is unknown. Trimming shortened V by 6 bases and J by 2 bases, and 17 bases separated the two germline ends. The CDR3 spans 16 residues. CDR1 LNHDA and CDR2 SQIVND come from the germline V gene (reference sequence). The clonotype comes from a woman aged 18-35 years in good health and CMV-seropositive. J is TRBJ2-1 and V is TRBV19; the D gene is possibly TRBD1 (6 bases). What was sequenced was PBMCs. The CDR3 DNA follows: TGTGCCAGTAGACGAGGGTGGGACACCGCCTACAATGAGCAGTTCTTC. Encoded protein: CASRRGWDTAYNEQFF.